Below are 19 T cell receptor beta chains sequenced from a single sample in a study of T cell responses to AZD1222 COVID-19 vaccine. The protocol was immunoSEQ multiplex PCR, while the TCRdb copy is restricted to in-frame clones and leaves out a portion. Found here are some 130,000 clones, over 85% of them singletons; the top ten hold 5.1%. The material was peripheral blood, obtained on day 0 of AZD1222 vaccination. These receptors were taken from an adult in good health.

The V gene is TRBV27, the J gene TRBJ2-5; D remains ambiguous. The CDR3 totals 12 residues. The germline gives CDR1 MNHEY, CDR2 SMNVEV (reference sequence). V was trimmed by 6 bases and J by 5 bases, leaving 10 bases between them. The CDR3 DNA reads TGTGCCAGCAGCGAAATCGGGGAGACCCAGTACTTC. Encoded protein: CASSEIGETQYF.

The J gene is TRBJ2-2, the V gene TRBV24-1; 7 bases agree with TRBD2. The CDR3 spans 15 residues. V lost 5 bases, J lost 4 bases, and 6 bases stayed unmatched. Germline V gene data show CDR1 as KGHDR and CDR2 as SFDVKD. CDR3 amino acids: CATSGSLAVTGELFF. DNA for the CDR3: TGTGCCACCAGTGGATCCCTAGCGGTCACCGGGGAGCTGTTTTTT.

The rearrangement joins TRBV28 to TRBJ1-1; D not resolved. Germline V gene lookup returns CDR1 MDHEN and CDR2 SYDVKM. Deletions cut 7 bases from V and 4 bases from J, with 13 bases between. This CDR3 has 13 residues. The CDR3 spells CASNLGGFTEAFF. The DNA of the CDR3 is TGTGCCAGCAATCTCGGAGGGTTCACTGAAGCTTTCTTT.

The CDR3: CASSRGHRNNYGYTF. CDR3 bases: TGTGCCAGCAGCCGGGGACACCGCAATAACTATGGCTACACCTTC. The chain employs TRBV14 and TRBJ1-2, with D tentatively TRBD1 (6 bases). CDR3 length: 15 amino acids. V was shortened by 4 bases and J by 1 base, with 13 bases between the two germline ends. Germline-derived CDR1 and CDR2 are SGHDN and FVKESK.

The chain couples TRBV29-1 to TRBJ1-2, with a weak D call TRBD1 (6 bases). V shed 3 bases and J shed 7 bases, with 9 bases lying between them. Germline values: CDR1 SQVTM, CDR2 ANQGSEA. The CDR3 is 11 amino acids. CDR3 region: CSVDGGGGYTF. CDR3 DNA sequence: TGCAGCGTTGACGGGGGCGGTGGCTACACCTTC.

The V and J genes are TRBV27 and TRBJ1-6, with a weak D call TRBD1 (6 bases). The ends were cut back, 4 bases at V and 2 bases at J, with 12 bases in the middle. Germline lookup yields CDR1 MNHEY and CDR2 SMNVEV (reference sequence). This CDR3 region has 16 residues. The CDR3 loop reads CASSSPTGTYNSPLHF. The CDR3, as DNA: TGTGCCAGCAGTTCCCCTACAGGGACCTATAATTCACCCCTCCACTTT.

The DNA of the CDR3 is TGTGCCAGCAGCCAAGATAGGGTGGGGCTGAGCGAGCTGTTTTTT. This encodes CASSQDRVGLSELFF. V and J are TRBV3-1 (or the pseudogene TRBV3-2) and TRBJ2-2; D perhaps matches TRBD1 (5 bases). Trimming removed 0 bases from V and 11 bases from J, with 16 bases in between. The CDR3 consists of 15 residues. Germline V gene data show CDR1 as LGHDT and CDR2 as YNNKEL (reference sequence).

In its sample, this clone was seen once. The chain recombines TRBV10-3 with TRBJ2-7, with a possible D match to TRBD1 (5 bases). V was pared by 8 bases and J by 0 bases, with 14 bases between. This CDR3 contains 14 residues. Germline assignment: CDR1 ENHRY and CDR2 SYGVKD. CDR3 nucleotides: TGTGCCATCTCGGAAACAGGCCTCTCCTACGAGCAGTACTTC. Its translation is CAISETGLSYEQYF.

This clone came up once. V and J are TRBV7-2 and TRBJ1-2, with unresolved D. CDR3 length: 12 residues. V gave up 4 bases and J gave up 5 bases, with 8 bases separating them. Germline assignment: CDR1 SGHTA and CDR2 FQGNSA. The CDR3 nucleotides are TGTGCCAGCAGCTCGACGCTGTATGGCTACACCTTC. Translated, it gives CASSSTLYGYTF.

J is TRBJ2-1 and V is TRBV9; 13 positions match TRBD2. The germline V gene has CDR1 SGDLS and CDR2 YYNGEE. CDR3 size: 17 residues. V gave up 3 bases and J gave up 3 bases; unmatched junction bases: 6. CDR3 in amino acids: CASSARLAGGHYNEQFF. The CDR3 bases are TGTGCCAGCAGCGCACGACTAGCGGGAGGACACTACAATGAGCAGTTCTTC. Combining the CDR3 with reference TRBV9 and TRBJ2-1 gives the whole variable domain DSGVTQTPKHLITATGQRVTLRCSPRSGDLSVYWYQQSLDQGLQFLIQYYNGEERAKGNILERFSAQQFPDLHSELNLSSLELGDSALYFCASSARLAGGHYNEQFFGPGTRLTVL.

The J gene is TRBJ1-1, the V gene TRBV19; 9 bases are shared with TRBD1. The ends lost 0 bases at V and 0 bases at J; junction bases unmatched: 8. The CDR3 extends over 18 amino acids. CDR1 is LNHDA, CDR2 SQIVND, per germline (reference sequence). CDR3 sequence reads: CASSIDRRTGALNTEAFF. The CDR3 region has the DNA TGTGCCAGTAGTATAGATAGACGGACAGGGGCCTTGAACACTGAAGCTTTCTTT.

This clone was recorded only once. V usage is TRBV28 and J usage is TRBJ2-7; D not resolved. The CDR3 covers 14 residues. V lost 3 bases and J lost 2, with 11 bases in between. Germline CDR1 reads MDHEN; CDR2 reads SYDVKM. The CDR3 DNA is TGTGCCAGCAGTTTCGGGCCGGCAACCTACGAGCAGTACTTC. Translation: CASSFGPATYEQYF.

The gene calls are TRBV24-1 and TRBJ1-3; perhaps TRBD1 as D (6 bases). The CDR3 is made up of 14 amino acids. Germline assignment: CDR1 KGHDR and CDR2 SFDVKD. The CDR3 coding sequence is TGTGCAACACCGGGCAGGGGATTAGGAAACACCATATATTTT. It specifies CATPGRGLGNTIYF.

This clone was seen just once. The V and J genes are TRBV5-1 and TRBJ1-2, with D possibly matching TRBD1 (5 bases). Trimming stripped 0 bases from V and 4 bases from J, with 10 bases between. The germline gives CDR1 SGHRS, CDR2 YFSETQ. This CDR3 is built from 14 residues. This chain's CDR3 is CASSLDQGPYGYTF. The CDR3 DNA is TGCGCCAGCAGCTTGGATCAGGGACCCTATGGCTACACCTTC.

CDR3 bases: TGTGCCAGCAGCCGTACAGGGGGAGATAGCAATCAGCCCCAGCATTTT. Amino acids: CASSRTGGDSNQPQHF. The chain links TRBV4-2 to TRBJ1-5; TRBD1 aligns across 8 bases. The CDR3 runs 16 residues. Germline CDR1 and CDR2: LGHNA and YNFKEQ. V lost 4 bases, J lost 0 bases, and 5 bases stayed unmatched.

The V call is TRBV27, the J call TRBJ2-3; no clear D. Looked up from germline, CDR1 is MNHEY and CDR2 is SMNVEV (reference sequence). CDR3 length equals 15 residues. V was clipped by 5 bases and J by 0 bases, with 12 bases between them. The CDR3 DNA is TGTGCCAGCAGTCCGCTGACGGATAGCACAGATACGCAGTATTTT. It translates to CASSPLTDSTDTQYF.

The chain links TRBV5-1 to TRBJ1-6, with TRBD1 matching 8 bases. Germline CDR1 reads SGHRS; CDR2 reads YFSETQ. The CDR3 is made up of 14 amino acids. Trimming at V came to 3 bases and at J to 10 bases, leaving 6 bases not matched to a gene. CDR3 amino acids: CASSSDREASPLHF. CDR3 DNA sequence: TGCGCCAGCAGCTCGGACAGGGAGGCGTCACCCCTCCACTTT.

This chain links TRBV5-1 with TRBJ1-5; 12 positions match TRBD1. The V and J ends lost 4 bases and 2 bases, in that order; junction bases with no gene match: 4. There are 16 residues in the CDR3. The germline V gene encodes CDR1 SGHRS and CDR2 YFSETQ. The CDR3 DNA sequence: TGCGCCAGCAGCGTGGGACAGGGGGCGGGCAATCAGCCCCAGCATTTT. This gives the protein CASSVGQGAGNQPQHF.

This clone was picked up one time. V and J are TRBV19 and TRBJ2-1; TRBD2 aligns across 7 bases. With V trimmed by 4 bases and J by 5 bases, 5 bases remained unmatched. CDR1 is LNHDA, CDR2 SQIVND, per germline (reference sequence). The CDR3 consists of 14 residues. The CDR3 DNA reads TGTGCCAGTAGTAGGGCGGGGGTTCACAATGAGCAGTTCTTC. Translating it yields CASSRAGVHNEQFF.